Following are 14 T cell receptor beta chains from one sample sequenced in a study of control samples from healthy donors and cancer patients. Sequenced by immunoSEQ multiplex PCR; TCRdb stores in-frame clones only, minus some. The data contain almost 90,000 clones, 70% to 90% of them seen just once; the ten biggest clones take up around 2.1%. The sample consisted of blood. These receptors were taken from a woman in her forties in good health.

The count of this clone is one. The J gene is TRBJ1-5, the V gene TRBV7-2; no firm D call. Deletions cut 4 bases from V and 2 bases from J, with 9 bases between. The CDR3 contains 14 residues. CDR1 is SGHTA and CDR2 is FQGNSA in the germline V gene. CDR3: CASSSQAGNQPQHF. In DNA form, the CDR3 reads TGTGCCAGCAGCTCGCAGGCGGGCAATCAGCCCCAGCATTTT.

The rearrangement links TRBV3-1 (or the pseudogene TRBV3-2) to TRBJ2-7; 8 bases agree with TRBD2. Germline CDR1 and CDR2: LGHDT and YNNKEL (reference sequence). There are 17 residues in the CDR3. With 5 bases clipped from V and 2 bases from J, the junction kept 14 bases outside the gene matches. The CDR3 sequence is CASSSLGGGTHPYEQYF. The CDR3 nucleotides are TGTGCCAGCAGCTCTTTAGGCGGGGGGACTCACCCCTACGAGCAGTACTTC.

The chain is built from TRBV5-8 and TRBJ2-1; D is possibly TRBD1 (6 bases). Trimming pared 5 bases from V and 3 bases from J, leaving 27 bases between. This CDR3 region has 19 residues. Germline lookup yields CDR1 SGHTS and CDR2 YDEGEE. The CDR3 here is CASRLYLRGRRGVYNEQFF. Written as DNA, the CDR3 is TGTGCCAGCAGGCTGTATTTAAGGGGGAGAAGGGGCGTCTACAATGAGCAGTTCTTC.

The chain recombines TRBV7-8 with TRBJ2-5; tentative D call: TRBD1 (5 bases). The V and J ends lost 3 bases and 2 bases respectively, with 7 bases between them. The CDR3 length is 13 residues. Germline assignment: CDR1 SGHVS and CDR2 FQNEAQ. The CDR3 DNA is TGTGCCAGCAGCTTGCAGGGTCAAGAGACCCAGTACTTC. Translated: CASSLQGQETQYF.

The CDR3: CASSQEGGIEAFF. The CDR3, as DNA: TGCGCCAGCAGCCAAGAAGGGGGAATTGAAGCTTTCTTT. The chain has TRBV4-1 and TRBJ1-1, with a tentative D call TRBD1 (6 bases). Trimming left V 0 bases short and J 7 bases short, with 9 bases between. This CDR3 has 13 residues. Germline V CDR1 and CDR2: MGHRA, YSYEKL.

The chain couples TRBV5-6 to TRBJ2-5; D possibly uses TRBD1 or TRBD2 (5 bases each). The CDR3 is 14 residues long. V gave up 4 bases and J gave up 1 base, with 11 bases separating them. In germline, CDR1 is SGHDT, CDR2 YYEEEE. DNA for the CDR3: TGTGCCAGCAGCCGGGGCCGGTTCCAAGAGACCCAGTACTTC. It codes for CASSRGRFQETQYF.

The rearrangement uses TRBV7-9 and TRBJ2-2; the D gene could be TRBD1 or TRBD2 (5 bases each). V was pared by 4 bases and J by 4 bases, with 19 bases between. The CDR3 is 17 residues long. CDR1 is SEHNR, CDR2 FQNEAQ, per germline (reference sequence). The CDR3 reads CASSSTRATGTTGELFF. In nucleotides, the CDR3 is TGTGCCAGCAGCTCCACTCGAGCTACTGGGACCACCGGGGAGCTGTTTTTT.

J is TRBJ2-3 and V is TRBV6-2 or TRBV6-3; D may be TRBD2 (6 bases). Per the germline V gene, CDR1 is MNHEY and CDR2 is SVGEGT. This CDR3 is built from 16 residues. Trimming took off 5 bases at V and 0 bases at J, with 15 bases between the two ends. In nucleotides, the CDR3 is TGTGCCAGCAGTGCCTTAGCGGAAACTAGCACAGATACGCAGTATTTT. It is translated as CASSALAETSTDTQYF.

The CDR3 spells CSVAVSNYGYTF. In DNA, the CDR3 is TGCAGCGTTGCGGTATCTAACTATGGCTACACCTTC. The chain joins TRBV29-1 to TRBJ1-2; D call uncertain. CDR1 is SQVTM, CDR2 ANQGSEA, per germline. V was clipped by 4 bases and J by 0 bases, with 6 bases between them. This CDR3 has 12 amino acids.

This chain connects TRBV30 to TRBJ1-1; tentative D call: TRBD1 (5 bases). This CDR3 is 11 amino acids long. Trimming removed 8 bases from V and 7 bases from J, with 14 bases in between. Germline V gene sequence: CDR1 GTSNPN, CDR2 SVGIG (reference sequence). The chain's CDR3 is CAGNRDGEAFF. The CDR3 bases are TGTGCCGGTAACCGGGACGGTGAAGCTTTCTTT.

The CDR3 region has the DNA TGTGCCACCAAGCGGGCCGAAGCCAAAAACATTCAGTACTTC. Translation: CATKRAEAKNIQYF. The rearrangement joins TRBV10-3 to TRBJ2-4; perhaps TRBD2 as D (6 bases). The V and J ends lost 10 bases and 0 bases respectively, with 13 bases between them. The length of the CDR3 is 14 residues. Looked up from germline, CDR1 is ENHRY and CDR2 is SYGVKD.

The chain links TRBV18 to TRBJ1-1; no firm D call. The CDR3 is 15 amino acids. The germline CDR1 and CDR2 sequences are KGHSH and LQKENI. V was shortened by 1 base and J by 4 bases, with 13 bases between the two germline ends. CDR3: CASSPQRTLGTEAFF. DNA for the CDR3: TGTGCCAGCTCACCACAGAGGACGTTGGGCACTGAAGCTTTCTTT.

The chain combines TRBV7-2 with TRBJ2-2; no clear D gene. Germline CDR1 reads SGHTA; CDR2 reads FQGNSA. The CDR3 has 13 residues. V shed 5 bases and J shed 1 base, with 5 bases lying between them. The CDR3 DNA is TGTGCCAGCAGCCCACAGAACACCGGGGAGCTGTTTTTT. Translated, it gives CASSPQNTGELFF.

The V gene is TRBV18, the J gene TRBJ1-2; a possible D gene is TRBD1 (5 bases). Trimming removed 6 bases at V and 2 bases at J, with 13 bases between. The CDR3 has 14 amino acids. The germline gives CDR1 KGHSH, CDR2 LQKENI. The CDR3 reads CASSPRGANYGYTF. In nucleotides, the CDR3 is TGTGCCAGCTCCCCCCGGGGCGCCAACTATGGCTACACCTTC.